The 6 T cell receptor beta chains presented below share a single source sample, sequenced in a study of cytomegalovirus exposure and HLA in healthy donors. PCR amplification relied on 60 Vbeta primers (plus 13 Jbeta primers). Sequenced by immunoSEQ multiplex PCR; TCRdb stores in-frame clones only, minus some. This table holds tens of thousands of clones, around four fifths found once. Source material: PBMCs. Receptors originate from a woman aged 18-29 years in good health and CMV-seropositive.

The chain has TRBV11-3 and TRBJ2-3, with 11 nucleotides matching TRBD2. This CDR3 is 15 amino acids long. Germline loops: CDR1 SGHNT, CDR2 YENEEA. V was clipped by 1 base and J by 4 bases; unmatched bases: 1. The CDR3 spells CASSLGLAGPDTQYF. CDR3 nucleotides: TGTGCCAGCAGCTTAGGACTAGCGGGGCCAGATACGCAGTATTTT.

This rearrangement joins TRBV7-2 to TRBJ2-5; unclear D gene. Germline V gene data show CDR1 as SGHTA and CDR2 as FQGNSA. The CDR3 spans 15 residues. Trimming took 1 base from V and 5 from J, leaving 14 bases between them. CDR3 sequence: CASSLGRNTRETQYF. The CDR3 nucleotides read TGTGCCAGCAGCTTAGGAAGGAACACCAGGGAGACCCAGTACTTC. The whole variable domain, filled in from reference TRBV7-2 and TRBJ2-5, reads GAGVSQSPSNKVTEKGKDVELRCDPISGHTALYWYRQSLGQGLEFLIYFQGNSAPDKSGLPSDRFSAERTGGSVSTLTIQRTQQEDSAVYLCASSLGRNTRETQYFGPGTRLLVL.

To note about this clone: At the DNA level, this CDR3 is encoded by other sequences in the same sample as well. The V gene is TRBV5-1, the J gene TRBJ1-4; 8 nucleotides match TRBD1. The V gene's germline CDR1 is SGHRS and CDR2 YFSETQ. The V segment lost 0 bases and the J segment 8 bases; nucleotides outside the gene matches: 6. The CDR3 is 15 amino acids. In DNA form, the CDR3 reads TGCGCCAGCAGCTTGGATGGACAGGGAGGGGAAAAACTGTTTTTT. Its protein is CASSLDGQGGEKLFF. The full variable domain, completed using reference TRBV5-1 and TRBJ1-4, is KAGVTQTPRYLIKTRGQQVTLSCSPISGHRSVSWYQQTPGQGLQFLFEYFSETQRNKGNFPGRFSGRQFSNSRSEMNVSTLELGDSALYLCASSLDGQGGEKLFFGSGTQLSVL.

The count of this clone is one. This chain connects TRBV5-8 to TRBJ2-7; D unclear. Germline V gives CDR1 SGHTS, CDR2 YDEGEE. The CDR3 contains 14 residues. V lost 2 bases and J 3 bases, leaving 12 bases between the germline ends. CDR3 residues: CASSFVTDLYEQYF. The CDR3 DNA sequence: TGTGCCAGCAGCTTCGTTACAGACCTCTACGAGCAGTACTTC.

V gene TRBV5-6 combines with J gene TRBJ2-1; 7 bases map to TRBD2. The CDR3 loop spans 15 amino acids. Germline assignment: CDR1 SGHDT and CDR2 YYEEEE. After removal of 0 bases from V and 3 bases from J, the junction contained 3 bases not matched to a gene. The CDR3 region is CASSLALADYNEQFF. CDR3 in DNA: TGTGCCAGCAGCTTGGCTCTAGCGGACTACAATGAGCAGTTCTTC. The entire variable domain, with the rest obtained from reference TRBV5-6 and TRBJ2-1, is as follows: DAGVTQSPTHLIKTRGQQVTLRCSPKSGHDTVSWYQQALGQGPQFIFQYYEEEERQRGNFPDRFSGHQFPNYSSELNVNALLLGDSALYLCASSLALADYNEQFFGPGTRLTVL.

The chain uses TRBV5-1 and TRBJ2-6; no definite D call. Looked up from germline, CDR1 is SGHRS and CDR2 is YFSETQ. The CDR3 contains 14 residues. V lost 0 bases to trimming and J lost 3 bases, with 4 bases between them. CDR3 DNA: TGCGCCAGCAGCTTGGATCTTGGGGCCAACGTCCTGACTTTC. It is translated as CASSLDLGANVLTF.